This TCR beta chain is drawn from a study of beta chain features in type 1 diabetes. General observations from the study: VDJ junctions from type 1 diabetes patients carried fewer insertions and larger deletions. Cells carrying high TCR expression could end up over-represented when cDNA is sequenced. Moderate yet significant TCRB CDR3 shortening was seen in Type 1 diabetes patients in all four CD4+ subsets. The analysis here could not establish whether HLA type shapes TCRB rearrangement.

The CDR3 extends over 16 amino acids. Losses at the gene ends were 7 bases for V and 5 bases for J; bases not matched to a gene: 15. Germline CDR1 reads SQVTM; CDR2 reads ANQGSEA. On this clone itself: What it recognizes is unknown.

Expressed TCRB transcripts were sequenced after all isolated RNA was converted to cDNA. Deep immunoSEQ sequencing covered naive, central memory and regulatory T cell samples. Clones were read by immunoSEQ multiplex PCR, and TCRdb kept only the in-frame ones, dropping some. The sample consists of under 350,000 clones, 13% to 15% of them appearing once. The rearrangement uses TRBV29-1 and TRBJ2-5; TRBD1 aligns across 11 bases. The clonotype comes from a young man with type 1 diabetes. The sequencing sample was made of naive CD4+ T cells from blood. DNA of the CDR3: TGCAGCGGCGTCCTTGGGGGGACAGGGGGGTCGGAGACCCAGTACTTC. Protein product: CSGVLGGTGGSETQYF.